In its sample, the clone carrying this T cell receptor beta chain was seen once. CD8+ and CD4+ T cells taken from blood had their TCR beta sequenced. The patients serving as multiple sclerosis controls were treatment-naive. They had stable or active relapsing-remitting disease and fulfilled revised McDonald criteria. Negative isolation was used for CD8+ and CD4+ T cells, and FACS enrichment was applied to TEMRA cells. The source of the sample is a study of CD8 T cells in Susac syndrome. It was with random hexamers that about 0.45 to 1 ug RNA was reverse transcribed. The authors amplified TCR beta CDR3 across 54 Vbeta and 13 Jbeta using immunoSEQ multiplex PCR. TCRdb analysed the immunoSEQ multiplex PCR reads with MiXCR anew, one entry per CDR3 protein. The data contain about 290,000 distinct CDR3 sequences, 65% to 90% of them seen just once; the ten biggest clones take up approximately 0.2%. The ends were cut back, 2 bases at V and 1 base at J, with 9 bases in the middle. Germline CDR1 reads SGHDT; CDR2 reads YYEEEE. This CDR3 region has 14 residues.

This sequence originates from a human donor with multiple sclerosis. The specimen sequenced was CD8+ T cells from PBMCs. The rearrangement joins TRBV5-6 to TRBJ1-1; D not resolved. The CDR3 region has the DNA TGTGCCAGCAGCTTTTCTACCGGGAACACTGAAGCTTTCTTT. As protein: CASSFSTGNTEAFF. Filled out from reference TRBV5-6 and TRBJ1-1, the complete variable domain reads DAGVTQSPTHLIKTRGQQVTLRCSPKSGHDTVSWYQQALGQGPQFIFQYYEEEERQRGNFPDRFSGHQFPNYSSELNVNALLLGDSALYLCASSFSTGNTEAFFGQGTRLTVV.